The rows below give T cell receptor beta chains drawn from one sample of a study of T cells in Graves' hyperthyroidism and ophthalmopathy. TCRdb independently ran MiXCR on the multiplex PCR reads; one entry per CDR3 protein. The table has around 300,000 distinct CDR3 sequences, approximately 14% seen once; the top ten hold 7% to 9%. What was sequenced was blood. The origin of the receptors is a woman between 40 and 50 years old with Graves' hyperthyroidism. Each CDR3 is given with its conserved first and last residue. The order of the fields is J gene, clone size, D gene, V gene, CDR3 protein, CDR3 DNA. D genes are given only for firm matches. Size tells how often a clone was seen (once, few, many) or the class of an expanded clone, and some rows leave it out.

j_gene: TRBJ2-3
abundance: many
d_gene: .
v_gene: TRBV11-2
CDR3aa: CASSFSRGSTDTQYF
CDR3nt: TGTGCCAGCAGCTTTAGCAGGGGAAGCACAGATACGCAGTATTTT

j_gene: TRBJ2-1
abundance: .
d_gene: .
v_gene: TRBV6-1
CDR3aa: CASSERGGGHNEQFF
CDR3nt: TGTGCCAGCAGTGAAAGGGGGGGGGGGCACAATGAGCAGTTCTTC

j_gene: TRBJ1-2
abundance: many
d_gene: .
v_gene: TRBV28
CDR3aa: CASNLGGRNYGYTF
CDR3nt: TGTGCCAGCAATCTCGGGGGTCGTAACTATGGCTACACCTTC

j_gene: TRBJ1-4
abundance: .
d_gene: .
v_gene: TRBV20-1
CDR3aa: CSARDSTNEKLFF
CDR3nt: TGCAGTGCTAGAGACTCAACTAATGAAAAACTGTTTTTT

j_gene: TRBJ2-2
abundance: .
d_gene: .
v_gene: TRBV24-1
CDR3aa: CATTAGTFNTGELFF
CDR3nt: TGTGCCACCACCGCGGGTACTTTTAACACCGGGGAGCTGTTTTTT

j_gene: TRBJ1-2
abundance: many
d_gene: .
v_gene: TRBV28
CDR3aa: CASSLSTEYYGYTF
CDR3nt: TGTGCCAGCAGCCTTTCCACAGAATACTATGGCTACACCTTC

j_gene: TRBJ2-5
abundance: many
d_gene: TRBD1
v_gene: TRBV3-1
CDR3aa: CASSRAGGQGQETQYF
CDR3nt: TGTGCCAGCAGCCGAGCAGGGGGACAAGGCCAAGAGACCCAGTACTTC

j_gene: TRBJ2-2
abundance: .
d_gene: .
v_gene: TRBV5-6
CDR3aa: CASSPRRGTGELFF
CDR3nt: TGTGCCAGCAGTCCCCGTAGGGGCACCGGGGAGCTGTTTTTT

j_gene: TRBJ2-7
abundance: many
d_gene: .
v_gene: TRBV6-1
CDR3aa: CASRRTTMISYEQYF
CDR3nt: TGTGCCAGCAGACGGACAACCATGATCTCCTACGAGCAGTACTTC

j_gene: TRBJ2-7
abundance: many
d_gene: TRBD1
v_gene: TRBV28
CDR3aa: CASSPPGRGPGSYLIEQYF
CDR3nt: TGTGCCAGCAGTCCACCAGGCAGGGGGCCTGGTTCGTATCTAATCGAGCAGTACTTC

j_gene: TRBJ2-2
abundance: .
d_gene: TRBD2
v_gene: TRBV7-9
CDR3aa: CASSPRTRSTGELFF
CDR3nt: TGTGCCAGCAGCCCGAGGACTAGAAGCACCGGGGAGCTGTTTTTT

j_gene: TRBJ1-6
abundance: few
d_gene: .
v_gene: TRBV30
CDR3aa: CAWSFGQGGSPLHF
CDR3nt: TGTGCCTGGAGTTTCGGGCAGGGAGGTTCACCCCTCCACTTT

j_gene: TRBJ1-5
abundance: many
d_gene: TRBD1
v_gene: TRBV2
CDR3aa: CASSSPKTGGHSNQPQHF
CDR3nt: TGTGCCAGCAGCTCACCAAAGACAGGGGGGCATAGCAATCAGCCCCAGCATTTT

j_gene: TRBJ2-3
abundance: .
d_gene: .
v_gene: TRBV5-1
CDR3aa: CASRMEGASTDTQYF
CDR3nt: TGCGCCAGCAGGATGGAGGGGGCTAGCACAGATACGCAGTATTTT

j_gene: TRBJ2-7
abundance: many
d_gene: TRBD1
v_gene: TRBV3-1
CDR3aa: CASSQDGTGDEQYF
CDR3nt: TGTGCCAGCAGCCAAGATGGGACAGGGGACGAGCAGTACTTC

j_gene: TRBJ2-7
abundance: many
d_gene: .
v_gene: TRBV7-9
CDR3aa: CASSLGGRTYEQYF
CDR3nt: TGTGCCAGCAGCTTAGGCGGCCGTACCTACGAGCAGTACTTC

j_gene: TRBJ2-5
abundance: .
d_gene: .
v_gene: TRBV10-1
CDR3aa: CASPRSMGGQETQYF
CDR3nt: TGCGCCAGCCCACGAAGTATGGGGGGCCAAGAGACCCAGTACTTC

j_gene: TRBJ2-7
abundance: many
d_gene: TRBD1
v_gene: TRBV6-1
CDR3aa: CASSDRGLYYEQYF
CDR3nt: TGTGCCAGCAGTGACAGGGGGCTTTACTACGAGCAGTACTTC

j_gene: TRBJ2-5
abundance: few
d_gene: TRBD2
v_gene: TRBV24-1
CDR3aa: CATSDLTSGLQETQYF
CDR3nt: TGTGCCACCAGTGACCTGACTAGCGGGCTCCAAGAGACCCAGTACTTC

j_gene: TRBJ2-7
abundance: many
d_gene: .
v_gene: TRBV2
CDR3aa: CASSVGQQYF
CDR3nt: TGTGCCAGCTCCGTTGGACAGCAGTACTTC

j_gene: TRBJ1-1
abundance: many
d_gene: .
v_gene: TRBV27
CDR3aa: CASSLLSGVTEAFF
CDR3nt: TGTGCCAGCAGTTTATTGTCAGGGGTCACTGAAGCTTTCTTT

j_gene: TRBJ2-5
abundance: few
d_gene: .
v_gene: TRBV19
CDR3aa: CASSPSSVETQYF
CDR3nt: TGTGCCAGTAGCCCGTCCAGTGTGGAGACCCAGTACTTC

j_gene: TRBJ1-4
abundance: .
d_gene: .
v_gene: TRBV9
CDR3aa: CASSVSGQPNEKLFF
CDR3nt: TGTGCCAGCAGCGTCTCTGGACAGCCTAATGAAAAACTGTTTTTT

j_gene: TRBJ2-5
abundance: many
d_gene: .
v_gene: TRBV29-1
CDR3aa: CSVVRSGGQETQYF
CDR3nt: TGCAGCGTAGTTCGTAGCGGAGGCCAAGAGACCCAGTACTTC

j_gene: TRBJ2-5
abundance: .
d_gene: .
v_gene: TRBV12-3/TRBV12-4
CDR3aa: CASSLSPETQYF
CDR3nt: TGTGCCAGCAGCCTAAGTCCGGAGACCCAGTACTTC

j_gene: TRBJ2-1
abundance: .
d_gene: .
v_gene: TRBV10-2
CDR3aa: CASGIYEQFF
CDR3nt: TGCGCCAGCGGGATTTATGAGCAGTTCTTC

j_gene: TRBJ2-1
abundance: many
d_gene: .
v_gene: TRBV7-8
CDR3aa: CASSSSGFYNEQFF
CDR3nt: TGTGCCAGCAGCTCGAGCGGTTTTTACAATGAGCAGTTCTTC

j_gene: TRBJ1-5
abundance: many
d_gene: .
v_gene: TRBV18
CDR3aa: CASSPAGTYNQPQHF
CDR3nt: TGTGCCAGCTCACCAGCAGGGACCTACAATCAGCCCCAGCATTTT

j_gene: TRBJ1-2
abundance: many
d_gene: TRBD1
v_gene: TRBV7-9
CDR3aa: CASSLGGQEERGYTF
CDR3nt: TGTGCCAGCAGCTTGGGGGGACAGGAAGAACGTGGCTACACCTTC

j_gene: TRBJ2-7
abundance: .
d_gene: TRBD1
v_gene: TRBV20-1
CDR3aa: CSARDPGQGDEQYF
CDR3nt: TGCAGTGCTAGAGATCCGGGACAGGGGGACGAGCAGTACTTC

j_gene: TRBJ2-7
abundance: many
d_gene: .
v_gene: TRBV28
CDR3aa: CASSFALGGNYEQYF
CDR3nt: TGTGCCAGCAGTTTTGCCCTCGGGGGTAACTACGAGCAGTACTTC

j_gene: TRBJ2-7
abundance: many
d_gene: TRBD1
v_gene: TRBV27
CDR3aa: CASSLRGTGEYEQYF
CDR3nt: TGTGCCAGCAGTTTACGCGGGACAGGGGAATACGAGCAGTACTTC

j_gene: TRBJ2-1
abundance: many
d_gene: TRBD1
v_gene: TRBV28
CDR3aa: CASSDRVRVDNEQFF
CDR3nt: TGTGCCAGCAGTGACAGGGTACGTGTTGACAATGAGCAGTTCTTC

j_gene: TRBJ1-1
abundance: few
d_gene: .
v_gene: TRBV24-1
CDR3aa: CATSDSRALNTEAFF
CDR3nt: TGTGCCACCAGTGATTCGCGGGCCCTGAACACTGAAGCTTTCTTT

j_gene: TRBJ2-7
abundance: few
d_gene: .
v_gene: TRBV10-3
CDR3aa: CAISERGQTYEQYF
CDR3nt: TGTGCCATCAGTGAGAGGGGCCAGACCTACGAGCAGTACTTC

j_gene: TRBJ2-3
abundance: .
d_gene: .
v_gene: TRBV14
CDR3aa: CASSQGLADTQYF
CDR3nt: TGTGCCAGCAGCCAAGGGCTCGCAGATACGCAGTATTTT

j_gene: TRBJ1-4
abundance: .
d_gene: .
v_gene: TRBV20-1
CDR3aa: CSARGLSGNEKLFF
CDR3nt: TGCAGTGCTAGAGGGCTCTCCGGGAATGAAAAACTGTTTTTT

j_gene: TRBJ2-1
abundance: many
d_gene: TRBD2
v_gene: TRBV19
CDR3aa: CASSETSGWLDEQFF
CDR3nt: TGTGCCAGTAGTGAGACTAGCGGGTGGTTAGATGAGCAGTTCTTC